The TCR beta chain under discussion was sequenced for a study of blood T cell repertoires in COVID-19. Study information: Material from acute and convalescent COVID-19 was sourced from the United States, Italy and Spain. T cells, B-cell-depleted T cells, or PBMCs provided the cDNA or gDNA that served as material.

The germline CDR1 and CDR2 sequences are LGHDT and YNNKEL (reference sequence). The CDR3 sequence is 13 residues long. Trimming pared 2 bases from V and 7 bases from J, leaving 10 bases between. Per the study methods: Estimates of nucleated cell counts were drawn from the amplification of reference gene primers. Clones were sequenced by immunoSEQ multiplex PCR, and TCRdb holds only the in-frame ones, with some missing. The D gene and trimming were derived from the DNA, and the V and J assignments and clone size from that table. Of just under 65,000 clones in the sample, 65% to 85% were seen once. V usage is TRBV3-1 (or the pseudogene TRBV3-2) and J usage is TRBJ2-3; D might be TRBD2 (5 bases). Sequenced sample: peripheral blood. This sequence originates from a human donor in a cohort sampled during active COVID-19. Written as DNA, the CDR3 is TGTGCCAGCAGCCAACGCAGCGGCCATACGCAGTATTTT. Protein sequence: CASSQRSGHTQYF.